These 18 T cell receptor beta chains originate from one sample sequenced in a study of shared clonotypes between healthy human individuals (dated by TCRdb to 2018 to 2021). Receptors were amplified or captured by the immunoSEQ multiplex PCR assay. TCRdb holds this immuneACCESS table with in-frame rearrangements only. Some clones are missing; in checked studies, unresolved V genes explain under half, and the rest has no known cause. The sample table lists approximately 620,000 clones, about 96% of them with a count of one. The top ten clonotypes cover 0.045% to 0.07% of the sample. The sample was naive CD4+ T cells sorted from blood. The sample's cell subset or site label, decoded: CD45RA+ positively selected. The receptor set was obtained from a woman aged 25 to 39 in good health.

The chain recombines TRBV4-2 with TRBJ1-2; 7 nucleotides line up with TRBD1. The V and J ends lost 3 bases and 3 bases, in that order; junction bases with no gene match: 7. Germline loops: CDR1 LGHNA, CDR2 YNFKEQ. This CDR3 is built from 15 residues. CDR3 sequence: CASSQGPDRDYGYTF. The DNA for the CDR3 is TGTGCCAGCAGCCAGGGGCCTGACAGGGACTATGGCTACACCTTC.

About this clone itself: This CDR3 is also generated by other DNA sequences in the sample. The CDR3 bases are TGCGCCAGCAGCTTGTCCCAAGAGACCCAGTACTTC. This translates into CASSLSQETQYF. The rearrangement links TRBV5-1 to TRBJ2-5; no firm D call. There are 12 residues in the CDR3. Germline CDR1 reads SGHRS; CDR2 reads YFSETQ. The V end was cut by 1 base, the J end by 1 base, with 2 bases between. Drawing the rest from reference TRBV5-1 and TRBJ2-5, the complete variable domain is KAGVTQTPRYLIKTRGQQVTLSCSPISGHRSVSWYQQTPGQGLQFLFEYFSETQRNKGNFPGRFSGRQFSNSRSEMNVSTLELGDSALYLCASSLSQETQYFGPGTRLLVL.

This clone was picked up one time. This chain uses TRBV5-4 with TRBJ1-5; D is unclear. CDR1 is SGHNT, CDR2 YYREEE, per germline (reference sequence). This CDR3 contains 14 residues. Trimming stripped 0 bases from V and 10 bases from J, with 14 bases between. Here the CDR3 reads CASSLGGSDTPQHF. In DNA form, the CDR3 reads TGTGCCAGCAGCTTGGGAGGTTCCGACACCCCCCAGCATTTT. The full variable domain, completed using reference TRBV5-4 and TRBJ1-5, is ETGVTQSPTHLIKTRGQQVTLRCSSQSGHNTVSWYQQALGQGPQFIFQYYREEENGRGNFPPRFSGLQFPNYSSELNVNALELDDSALYLCASSLGGSDTPQHFGDGTRLSIL.

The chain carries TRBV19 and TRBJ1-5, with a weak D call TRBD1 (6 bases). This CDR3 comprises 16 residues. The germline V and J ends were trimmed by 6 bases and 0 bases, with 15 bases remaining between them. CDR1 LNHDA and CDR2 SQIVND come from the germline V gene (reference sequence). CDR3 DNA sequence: TGTGCCAGTAGCCGCAGGGGCCACGATAGCAATCAGCCCCAGCATTTT. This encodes CASSRRGHDSNQPQHF.

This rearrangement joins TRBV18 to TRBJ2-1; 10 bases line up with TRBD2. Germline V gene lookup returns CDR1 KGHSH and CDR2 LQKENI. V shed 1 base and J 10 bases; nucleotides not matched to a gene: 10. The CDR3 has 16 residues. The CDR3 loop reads CASSPLPSGSPWEQFF. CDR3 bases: TGTGCCAGCTCACCACTTCCTAGCGGGAGTCCCTGGGAGCAGTTCTTC.

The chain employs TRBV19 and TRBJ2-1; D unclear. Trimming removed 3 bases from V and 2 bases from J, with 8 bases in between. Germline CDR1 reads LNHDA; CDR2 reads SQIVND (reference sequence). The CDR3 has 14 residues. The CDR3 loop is CASSINGPYNEQFF. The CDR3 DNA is TGTGCCAGTAGTATTAATGGCCCCTACAATGAGCAGTTCTTC. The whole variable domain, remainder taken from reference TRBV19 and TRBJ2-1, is DGGITQSPKYLFRKEGQNVTLSCEQNLNHDAMYWYRQDPGQGLRLIYYSQIVNDFQKGDIAEGYSVSREKKESFPLTVTSAQKNPTAFYLCASSINGPYNEQFFGPGTRLTVL.

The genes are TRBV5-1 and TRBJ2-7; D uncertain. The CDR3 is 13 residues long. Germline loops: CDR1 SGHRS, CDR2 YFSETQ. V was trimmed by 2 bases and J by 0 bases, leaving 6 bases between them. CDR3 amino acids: CASSFPPSYEQYF. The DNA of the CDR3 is TGCGCCAGCAGCTTTCCTCCCTCCTACGAGCAGTACTTC.

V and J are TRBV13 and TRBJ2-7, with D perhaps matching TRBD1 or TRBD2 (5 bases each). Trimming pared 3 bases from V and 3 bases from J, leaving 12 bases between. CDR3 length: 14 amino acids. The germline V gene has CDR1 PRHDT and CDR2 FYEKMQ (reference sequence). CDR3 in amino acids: CASSFRGVHYEQYF. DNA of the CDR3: TGTGCCAGCAGCTTCAGAGGGGTTCACTACGAGCAGTACTTC.

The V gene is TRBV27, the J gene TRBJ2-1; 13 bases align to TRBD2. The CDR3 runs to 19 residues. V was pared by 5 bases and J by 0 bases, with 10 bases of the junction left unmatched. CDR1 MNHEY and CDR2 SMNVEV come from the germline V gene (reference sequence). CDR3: CASSRIRGTSGNSYNEQFF. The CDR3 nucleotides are TGTGCCAGCAGTCGAATAAGGGGGACTAGCGGGAACTCCTACAATGAGCAGTTCTTC.

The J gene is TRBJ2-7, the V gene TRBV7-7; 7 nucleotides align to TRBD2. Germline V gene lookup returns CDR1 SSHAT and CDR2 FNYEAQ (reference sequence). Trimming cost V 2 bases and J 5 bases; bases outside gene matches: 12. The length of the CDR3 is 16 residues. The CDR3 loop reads CASSLRKRREFNEQYF. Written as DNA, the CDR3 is TGTGCCAGCAGCTTACGTAAACGGCGGGAGTTCAACGAGCAGTACTTC.

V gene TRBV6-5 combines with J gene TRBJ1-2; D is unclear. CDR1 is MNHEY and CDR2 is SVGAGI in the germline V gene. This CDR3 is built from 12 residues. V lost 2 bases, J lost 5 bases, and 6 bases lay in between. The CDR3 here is CASSYTTYGYTF. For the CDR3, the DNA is TGTGCCAGCAGTTACACTACGTATGGCTACACCTTC.

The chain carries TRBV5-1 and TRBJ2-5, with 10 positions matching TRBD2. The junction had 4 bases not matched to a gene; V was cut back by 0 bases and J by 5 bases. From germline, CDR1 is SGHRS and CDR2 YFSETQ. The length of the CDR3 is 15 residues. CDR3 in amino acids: CASSLGLAGAETQYF. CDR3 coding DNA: TGCGCCAGCAGCTTGGGGCTAGCGGGAGCGGAGACCCAGTACTTC. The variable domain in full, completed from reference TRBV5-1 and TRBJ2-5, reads KAGVTQTPRYLIKTRGQQVTLSCSPISGHRSVSWYQQTPGQGLQFLFEYFSETQRNKGNFPGRFSGRQFSNSRSEMNVSTLELGDSALYLCASSLGLAGAETQYFGPGTRLLVL.

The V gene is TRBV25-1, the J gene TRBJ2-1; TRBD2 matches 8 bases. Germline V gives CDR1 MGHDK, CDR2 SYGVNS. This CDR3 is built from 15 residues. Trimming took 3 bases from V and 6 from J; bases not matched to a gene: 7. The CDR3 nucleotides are TGTGCCAGCAGTGATCCCAGCGGGAGAATCAATGAGCAGTTCTTC. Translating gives CASSDPSGRINEQFF.

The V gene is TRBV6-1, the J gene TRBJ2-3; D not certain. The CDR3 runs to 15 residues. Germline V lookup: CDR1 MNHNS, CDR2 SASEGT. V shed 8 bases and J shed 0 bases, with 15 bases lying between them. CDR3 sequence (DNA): TGTGCCAGCCCGAGAGCTGGCCCTAGCACAGATACGCAGTATTTT. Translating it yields CASPRAGPSTDTQYF.

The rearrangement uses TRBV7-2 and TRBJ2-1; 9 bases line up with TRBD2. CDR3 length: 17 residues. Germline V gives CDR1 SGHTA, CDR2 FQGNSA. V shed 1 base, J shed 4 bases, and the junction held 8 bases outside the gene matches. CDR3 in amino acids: CASSLGGLAVGYNEQFF. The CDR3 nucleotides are TGTGCCAGCAGCTTAGGGGGACTAGCCGTCGGTTACAATGAGCAGTTCTTC.

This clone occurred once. The CDR3 DNA reads TGTGCCAGCAGCTTGGGCACGTCCTCCACTGAAGCTTTCTTT. The encoded protein is CASSLGTSSTEAFF. This chain uses TRBV14 with TRBJ1-1; D call uncertain. The CDR3 runs to 14 residues. The germline V gene encodes CDR1 SGHDN and CDR2 FVKESK. The V and J ends lost 5 bases and 4 bases respectively, with 14 bases between them.

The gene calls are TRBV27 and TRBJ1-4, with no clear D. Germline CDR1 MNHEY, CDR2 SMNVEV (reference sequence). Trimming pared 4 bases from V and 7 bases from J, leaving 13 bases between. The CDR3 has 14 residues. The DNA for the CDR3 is TGTGCCAGCAGTTCCCGGACGGATAGTGAAAAACTGTTTTTT. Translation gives CASSSRTDSEKLFF.

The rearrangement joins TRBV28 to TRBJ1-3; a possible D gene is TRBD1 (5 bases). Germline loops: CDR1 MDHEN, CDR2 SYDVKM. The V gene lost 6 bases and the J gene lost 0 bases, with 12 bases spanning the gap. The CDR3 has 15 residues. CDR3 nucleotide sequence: TGTGCCAGCAGACGGACACCTGTCTCTGGAAACACCATATATTTT. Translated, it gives CASRRTPVSGNTIYF.